This entry is about one TCR beta chain. Its specificity is not known. Germline CDR1 reads LGHNA; CDR2 reads YNFKEQ. Trimming took 0 bases from V and 2 from J; bases not matched to a gene: 6. The CDR3 length is 16 residues. The data were taken from a study of shared clonotypes between healthy human individuals. Broader study findings: Limited genetic and exposure-history diversity came from having few donors.

Some clones are missing from TCRdb's copy, which holds only in-frame ones; the method was immunoSEQ multiplex PCR. The data hold some 480,000 clones, with less than 80% observed a single time. Sequenced sample: PBMCs. The J gene is TRBJ2-7, the V gene TRBV4-2, with TRBD2 matching over 8 bases. This receptor was taken from a woman in her 40s in good health. Some clones in this sample may be carry-over from other donors' samples. The DNA of the CDR3 is TGTGCCAGCAGCCAAGATCCCCCTAGCGGGCCCTACGAGCAGTACTTC. Amino acid sequence: CASSQDPPSGPYEQYF.